A single sample is the source of the 32 T cell receptor beta chains below, sequenced in a study of CD8+CD57+ T cells in acquired aplastic anemia. Template material for TCR beta VDJ and CDR3 profiling consisted of genomic DNA. TCRdb fed the reads into MiXCR, producing one record per CDR3 protein. Seen here are around 200,000 distinct CDR3 sequences, less than 70% observed once, and the top ten hold about 17%. The sequenced material came from sorted CD4+, CD8+, or CD8+CD57+ T cells (not recorded which) from PBMCs. Source of these receptors: a human donor in good health, serving as a control.

The V call is TRBV19, the J call TRBJ2-7; D gene unclear. The CDR3 is 14 amino acids. Between the trimmed V and J ends, which lost 3 bases and 4 bases, there was a span of 13 bases. Germline V CDR1 and CDR2: LNHDA, SQIVND (reference sequence). The CDR3 sequence: CASSMKSYEYEQYF. The CDR3 DNA follows: TGTGCCAGTAGTATGAAAAGTTATGAATACGAGCAGTACTTC.

This clonotype was seen more than once but under ten times. The chain uses TRBV9 and TRBJ2-3; 8 positions match TRBD2. Germline CDR1 reads SGDLS; CDR2 reads YYNGEE. The CDR3 is 19 amino acids. J was trimmed by 8 bases and V by 4 bases; bases with no gene match: 24. The CDR3 DNA reads TGTGCCAGCAGCCAAGCCGGGGGAGTGGGACTAGGCTCGACTGCTACGCAGTATTTT. It encodes CASSQAGGVGLGSTATQYF.

The chain combines TRBV24-1 with TRBJ2-3, with D unclear. This CDR3 is 16 amino acids long. V gave up 12 bases and J gave up 1 base, with 22 bases separating them. Germline V lookup: CDR1 KGHDR, CDR2 SFDVKD. CDR3 region: CAPTPPHSGGTDTQYF. The CDR3 bases are TGTGCCCCCACCCCCCCTCACAGTGGGGGCACAGATACGCAGTATTTT.

The V call is TRBV20-1, the J call TRBJ2-1, with D perhaps being TRBD1 or TRBD2 (6 bases each). V shed 6 bases and J shed 3 bases, with 15 bases lying between them. CDR3 size: 14 residues. The germline V gene encodes CDR1 DFQATT and CDR2 SNEGSKA (reference sequence). The CDR3 region has the DNA TGCAGTGCACGGATAGGAGGGGGCTACAATGAGCAGTTCTTC. Amino acid sequence: CSARIGGGYNEQFF.

In DNA, the CDR3 is TGTGCCACCAGCCCCCAAGCAAGGTTGACGCAGTATTTT. This gives the protein CATSPQARLTQYF. The chain combines TRBV15 with TRBJ2-3, with D uncertain. The V end was cut by 5 bases, the J end by 9 bases, with 15 bases between. Germline V CDR1 and CDR2: LNHNV, YYDKDF (reference sequence). CDR3 length: 13 residues.

The chain carries TRBV2 and TRBJ2-5; D possibly uses TRBD1 or TRBD2 (5 bases each). Germline CDR1 reads SNHLY; CDR2 reads FYNNEI. The V end lost 3 bases, the J end lost 2 bases, and 10 bases lay between the germline ends. The CDR3 totals 14 residues. The CDR3 DNA is TGTGCCAGCAGTGACCCGGGACGACAAGAGACCCAGTACTTC. This codes for CASSDPGRQETQYF.

This clonotype appeared many times. The chain combines TRBV5-1 with TRBJ1-4; TRBD1 might be the D (5 bases). The CDR3 extends over 15 amino acids. The germline CDR1 and CDR2 sequences are SGHRS and YFSETQ. The V and J ends lost 0 bases and 5 bases respectively, with 11 bases between them. The CDR3 loop reads CASSLEGLTNEKLFF. In DNA form, the CDR3 reads TGCGCCAGCAGCTTGGAGGGACTGACGAATGAAAAACTGTTTTTT.

This clonotype came up many times. The chain employs TRBV20-1 and TRBJ2-1; 8 bases fit TRBD2. V was pared by 6 bases and J by 9 bases, with 16 bases of the junction left unmatched. Per the germline V gene, CDR1 is DFQATT and CDR2 is SNEGSKA (reference sequence). The length of the CDR3 is 15 residues. The CDR3 DNA reads as TGCAGTGCCCGGAGGGCTAGCGGGTGGTTCGGTGAGCAGTTCTTC. Translation: CSARRASGWFGEQFF.

The chain has TRBV7-9 and TRBJ1-6; 7 bases map to TRBD1. From germline, CDR1 is SEHNR and CDR2 FQNEAQ (reference sequence). Losses at the gene ends were 4 bases for V and 7 bases for J; bases not matched to a gene: 7. This CDR3 spans 15 amino acids. In nucleotides, the CDR3 is TGTGCCAGCAGCTCTAGACAGGGAGAAAATTCACCCCTCCACTTT. Translated, it gives CASSSRQGENSPLHF. Drawing the rest from reference TRBV7-9 and TRBJ1-6, the complete variable domain is DTGVSQNPRHKITKRGQNVTFRCDPISEHNRLYWYRQTLGQGPEFLTYFQNEAQLEKSRLLSDRFSAERPKGSFSTLEIQRTEQGDSAMYLCASSSRQGENSPLHFGNGTRLTVT.

This chain connects TRBV7-3 to TRBJ2-3; 7 bases fit TRBD1. With V trimmed by 5 bases and J by 6 bases, 8 bases remained unmatched. CDR3 length equals 14 residues. CDR1 is SGHTA and CDR2 is FQGTGA in the germline V gene. The CDR3 DNA follows: TGTGCCAGCAGCATGACAGGGAGTAAGGATACGCAGTATTTT. It yields the protein CASSMTGSKDTQYF.

At least ten counts were recorded for this clonotype. The J gene is TRBJ2-2, the V gene TRBV24-1; TRBD1 matches 8 bases. Per the germline V gene, CDR1 is KGHDR and CDR2 is SFDVKD. V dropped 9 bases and J dropped 7; count of bases not matched to a gene: 6. The CDR3 covers 13 residues. CDR3 DNA sequence: TGTGCCACCTTGGACAGGGTACGCGGGGAGCTGTTTTTT. This translates into CATLDRVRGELFF.

The V gene is TRBV19, the J gene TRBJ1-2; no clear D gene. The ends were cut back, 5 bases at V and 7 bases at J, with 14 bases in the middle. Germline V gene lookup returns CDR1 LNHDA and CDR2 SQIVND (reference sequence). The CDR3 contains 13 residues. CDR3 region: CASSGSVAGGYTF. CDR3 DNA sequence: TGTGCCAGTAGTGGCTCGGTTGCGGGTGGCTACACCTTC.

This clonotype was counted once. This rearrangement joins TRBV7-9 to TRBJ1-2; 8 nucleotides agree with TRBD1. The CDR3 totals 15 residues. V shed 1 base and J 3 bases; nucleotides not matched to a gene: 4. Germline values: CDR1 SEHNR, CDR2 FQNEAQ (reference sequence). CDR3 loop: CASSLVGQGHYGYTF. CDR3 sequence (DNA): TGTGCCAGCAGCTTAGTAGGACAGGGCCACTATGGCTACACCTTC.

This chain joins TRBV20-1 and TRBJ2-5; a possible D gene is TRBD1 (7 bases). V lost 2 bases and J 4 bases, leaving 11 bases between the germline ends. The CDR3 has 13 residues. Germline CDR1 reads DFQATT; CDR2 reads SNEGSKA (reference sequence). CDR3 sequence reads: CSARWGDRETQYF. The CDR3 bases are TGCAGTGCTAGATGGGGGGACAGAGAGACCCAGTACTTC.

This clonotype has a count of ten or more. This chain uses TRBV20-1 with TRBJ2-7, with D tentatively TRBD1 (5 bases). Germline-derived CDR1 and CDR2 are DFQATT and SNEGSKA (reference sequence). V was shortened by 1 base and J by 7 bases, with 14 bases between the two germline ends. This CDR3 comprises 13 residues. CDR3: CSARGNWGGEQYF. CDR3 bases: TGCAGTGCTAGAGGCAATTGGGGCGGAGAGCAGTACTTC.

V gene TRBV19 combines with J gene TRBJ1-2, with D hard to call. V lost 5 bases, J lost 9 bases, and 13 bases lay in between. CDR3 length: 12 residues. Germline V gene lookup returns CDR1 LNHDA and CDR2 SQIVND (reference sequence). In DNA, the CDR3 is TGTGCCAGTAGTCCGGCTGGGGTTAGCTACACCTTC. Residues: CASSPAGVSYTF. Supplemented by reference TRBV19 and TRBJ1-2, the full variable domain reads DGGITQSPKYLFRKEGQNVTLSCEQNLNHDAMYWYRQDPGQGLRLIYYSQIVNDFQKGDIAEGYSVSREKKESFPLTVTSAQKNPTAFYLCASSPAGVSYTFGSGTRLTVV.

This chain links TRBV10-3 with TRBJ2-3, with TRBD2 matching over 10 bases. The V segment lost 6 bases and the J segment 2 bases; nucleotides outside the gene matches: 5. CDR3 length equals 15 residues. The V gene's germline CDR1 is ENHRY and CDR2 SYGVKD. The CDR3 region has the DNA TGTGCCATCAGGGAGCGGGGGGGAATCACAGATACGCAGTATTTT. Translating it yields CAIRERGGITDTQYF.

This sequence joins TRBV7-2 and TRBJ1-6; tentative D call: TRBD1 (6 bases). The CDR3 extends over 15 amino acids. V lost 5 bases to trimming and J lost 7 bases, with 15 bases between them. Germline V gives CDR1 SGHTA, CDR2 FQGNSA. The CDR3 here is CASSPRTVVNSPLHF. Here the CDR3 DNA reads TGTGCCAGCAGCCCGAGGACAGTTGTCAATTCACCCCTCCACTTT. Filled out from reference TRBV7-2 and TRBJ1-6, the complete variable domain reads GAGVSQSPSNKVTEKGKDVELRCDPISGHTALYWYRQSLGQGLEFLIYFQGNSAPDKSGLPSDRFSAERTGGSVSTLTIQRTQQEDSAVYLCASSPRTVVNSPLHFGNGTRLTVT.

The chain employs TRBV12-3 or TRBV12-4 and TRBJ2-2; unclear D gene. Trimming cost V 6 bases and J 9 bases, with 11 bases left between them. The CDR3 has 12 amino acids. CDR3 coding DNA: TGTGCCAGCAGACCAGAAACGTGGGAGCTGTTTTTT. Translating it yields CASRPETWELFF.

This clonotype came up a few times. The V gene is TRBV29-1, the J gene TRBJ1-2, with a weak D call TRBD1 (6 bases). Trimming stripped 2 bases from V and 6 bases from J, with 13 bases between. The CDR3 spans 13 residues. Per germline, CDR1 SQVTM and CDR2 ANQGSEA. The CDR3, as DNA: TGCAGCGTTGAACCCCGAGGGGGTAATGGCTACACCTTC. It codes for CSVEPRGGNGYTF.

This clonotype was seen repeatedly, ten times or more. The chain combines TRBV7-8 with TRBJ1-4, with 9 bases matching TRBD1. V dropped 5 bases and J dropped 5; count of bases not matched to a gene: 12. In germline, CDR1 is SGHVS, CDR2 FQNEAQ. The CDR3 is 17 amino acids. The CDR3 coding sequence is TGTGCCAGCAGCCAGGCCCCACTAGGACAGGGGAATGAAAAACTGTTTTTT. Translation gives CASSQAPLGQGNEKLFF.

The V call is TRBV15, the J call TRBJ2-7, with 11 bases that match TRBD2. The CDR3 is 17 amino acids. Germline assignment: CDR1 LNHNV and CDR2 YYDKDF (reference sequence). V lost 1 base to trimming and J lost 5 bases; unmatched junction nucleotides: 10. The CDR3 DNA sequence: TGTGCCACCAGCAGAGGGATAGCGGGGGGGCCTCGGAACGAGCAGTACTTC. Translating it yields CATSRGIAGGPRNEQYF.

Ten or more counts support this clonotype. It may be a read error: a sequence one base away is much more abundant. V gene TRBV5-1 combines with J gene TRBJ2-1; D not certain. Germline CDR1 is SGHRS and CDR2 is YFSETQ. Trimming took off 3 bases at V and 9 bases at J, with 10 bases between the two ends. The CDR3 spans 12 residues. The CDR3 protein is CASSSYKGEQFF. In DNA form, the CDR3 reads TGCGCCAGCAGCTCCTATAAGGGTGAGCAGTTCTTC.

The rearrangement uses TRBV14 and TRBJ1-6, with D tentatively TRBD1 (6 bases). Trimming took off 4 bases at V and 8 bases at J, with 9 bases between the two ends. The CDR3 runs to 13 residues. Looked up from germline, CDR1 is SGHDN and CDR2 is FVKESK. This chain's CDR3 is CASSPRGDSPLHF. The CDR3 nucleotides are TGTGCCAGCAGCCCTAGGGGGGATTCACCCCTCCACTTT.

This clonotype occurred many times. This chain connects TRBV10-3 to TRBJ2-5; TRBD1 matches at 9 bases. After removal of 0 bases from V and 3 bases from J, the junction contained 2 bases not matched to a gene. This CDR3 contains 15 residues. Germline CDR1 and CDR2: ENHRY and SYGVKD. The DNA for the CDR3 is TGTGCCATCAGTGAGTCTCGACAGGGGGAAGAGACCCAGTACTTC. Translated, it gives CAISESRQGEETQYF.

This clonotype showed up many times. The chain carries TRBV19 and TRBJ2-1; 14 bases are a match to TRBD2. The V gene end was trimmed by 3 bases and the J gene end by 7 bases; junction bases not matched to a gene: 11. The germline CDR1 and CDR2 sequences are LNHDA and SQIVND (reference sequence). This CDR3 spans 18 amino acids. CDR3 loop: CASSIDLPTSGGANEQFF. In DNA form, the CDR3 reads TGTGCCAGTAGTATTGACCTCCCGACTAGCGGGGGGGCAAATGAGCAGTTCTTC.

This clonotype was seen repeatedly, ten times or more. In DNA form, the CDR3 reads TGTGCCACCAGTGATTCACTAGCGGGGTGGCACAATGAGCAGTTCTTC. It specifies CATSDSLAGWHNEQFF. The V and J genes are TRBV24-1 and TRBJ2-1; 10 bases fit TRBD2. The CDR3 runs 16 residues. V lost 2 bases to trimming and J lost 5 bases; unmatched junction nucleotides: 5. Looked up from germline, CDR1 is KGHDR and CDR2 is SFDVKD.

Concerning this clonotype itself: The CDR3 ends on some other residue instead of the conserved phenylalanine or tryptophan, so this is likely a read error. It is unclear where the CDR3 begins or ends on the DNA, so no DNA is shown, and the CDR3 is as TCRdb lists it. The V and J genes are TRBV7-2 and TRBJ2-5. CDR1 is SGHTA and CDR2 is FQGNSA in the germline V gene. Ends included, the CDR3 has 8 residues. The chain's CDR3 is CASSRQTG.

Only one count was recorded for this clonotype. CDR3 in amino acids: CASSKPGGYEQYF. In DNA, the CDR3 is TGTGCCAGCAGTAAACCGGGGGGCTACGAGCAGTACTTC. The rearrangement joins TRBV7-8 to TRBJ2-7; 7 positions match TRBD2. The V gene's germline CDR1 is SGHVS and CDR2 FQNEAQ. The CDR3 runs 13 residues. Germline trimming cut 6 bases from V and 3 bases from J; bases unmatched to any gene: 5.

The chain uses TRBV2 and TRBJ2-2; D might be TRBD1 or TRBD2, each matching 6 bases. Trimming stripped 7 bases from V and 1 base from J, with 10 bases between. CDR3 length: 14 residues. Germline V lookup: CDR1 SNHLY, CDR2 FYNNEI. The CDR3 loop is CASTGARNTGELFF. The CDR3 coding sequence is TGTGCCAGCACGGGGGCAAGGAACACCGGGGAGCTGTTTTTT.

This clonotype was observed a handful of times. The chain has TRBV20-1 and TRBJ2-3; D call uncertain. The CDR3 spans 14 residues. The V end lost 6 bases, the J end lost 3 bases, and 16 bases lay between the germline ends. Germline lookup yields CDR1 DFQATT and CDR2 SNEGSKA (reference sequence). CDR3 protein: CSAAAQLRTDTQYF. CDR3 DNA: TGCAGTGCCGCCGCGCAACTCAGGACAGATACGCAGTATTTT.

V and J are TRBV5-1 and TRBJ2-3; tentatively, D is TRBD1 or TRBD2 (5 bases each). Germline assignment: CDR1 SGHRS and CDR2 YFSETQ. The V gene lost 4 bases and the J gene lost 0 bases, with 6 bases spanning the gap. This CDR3 contains 13 residues. CDR3 sequence: CASSRDSTDTQYF. In DNA form, the CDR3 reads TGCGCCAGCAGCCGGGACAGCACAGATACGCAGTATTTT.